This TCR beta chain was observed in a study of low-dose radiotherapy and immunotherapy resistance in tumors. Study at large: Members of Cohort 1 were treated with 0.5 Gy per fraction every 2 weeks. The prescribed total PTV dose was 6.5 Gy. On cycle 1 day 1, patients started four cycles of oral aspirin 300 mg daily.

This clonotype was observed many times. Time point specified: before trial treatment. Priming of first-strand cDNA relied on TRAV- and TRBV-specific primers (covering alpha and beta chains). PCR amplification of the TCRs was performed with Phusion for 20 to 25 PCR cycles, and it relied on a constant-region primer together with a V-primer adapter. TCRdb reprocessed the reads with MiXCR, giving one entry per CDR3 protein. The sample has around 79,000 distinct CDR3 sequences, approximately 17% seen once. The CDR3 runs to 16 residues. CDR1 is SGHKS and CDR2 is YYEKEE in the germline V gene (reference sequence). The trim removed 0 bases at V and 0 bases at J, leaving 1 base unmatched.

This TCR was sampled from a male donor with prostate cancer. Sequenced material: PBMCs, taken before treatment. The chain carries TRBV5-5 and TRBJ2-3; 10 bases agree with TRBD1. CDR3 bases: TGTGCCAGCAGCTTGGGGGGACAGGGGAGCACAGATACGCAGTATTTT. Translated: CASSLGGQGSTDTQYF.